The 20 T cell receptor beta chains below come from one sample, sequenced in a study of blood T cell repertoires in COVID-19. Sequencing was performed with immunoSEQ multiplex PCR; in TCRdb, only in-frame clones are kept and a portion is missing. This sample has around 100,000 clones; roughly 84% occur once, and the top ten carry over 1.2%. Input material: peripheral blood. The source of these receptors is a man between 35 and 55 years old with acute or convalescent COVID-19.

The rearrangement uses TRBV4-2 and TRBJ2-5; 7 bases are a match to TRBD2. Germline CDR1 reads LGHNA; CDR2 reads YNFKEQ. V shed 4 bases, J shed 5 bases, and the junction held 16 bases outside the gene matches. The length of the CDR3 is 17 residues. The chain's CDR3 is CASSPAGGRGTGETQYF. The CDR3 DNA reads TGTGCCAGCAGCCCCGCGGGCGGGCGGGGGACTGGGGAGACCCAGTACTTC.

The CDR3 is CASKPYSRGLGKLFF. The CDR3 DNA reads TGTGCCAGCAAACCTTACTCCAGGGGGCTTGGAAAACTGTTTTTT. The chain employs TRBV3-1 (or the pseudogene TRBV3-2) and TRBJ1-4, with 8 bases aligning to TRBD1. The CDR3 spans 15 residues. V lost 7 bases and J lost 10; bases outside the gene matches: 14. Germline lookup yields CDR1 LGHDT and CDR2 YNNKEL (reference sequence).

The rearrangement uses TRBV2 and TRBJ2-3, with D tentatively TRBD1 (5 bases). This CDR3 has 15 residues. Deletions cut 5 bases from V and 2 bases from J, with 14 bases between. Germline values: CDR1 SNHLY, CDR2 FYNNEI. The CDR3 DNA is TGTGCCAGCAGTAGACAGCCTCACGCCACAGATACGCAGTATTTT. Amino acid sequence: CASSRQPHATDTQYF.

The chain couples TRBV5-5 to TRBJ1-2; tentative D call: TRBD1 (6 bases). V was clipped by 0 bases and J by 3 bases, with 9 bases between them. The CDR3 runs to 14 residues. Germline CDR1 and CDR2: SGHKS and YYEKEE (reference sequence). CDR3 bases: TGTGCCAGCAGCTTGGCAGGGGTAGACTATGGCTACACCTTC. Amino acid sequence: CASSLAGVDYGYTF.

V and J are TRBV11-2 and TRBJ2-1; TRBD2 might be the D (5 bases). Germline V gives CDR1 SGHAT, CDR2 FQNNGV. Trimming left V 0 bases short and J 8 bases short, with 14 bases between. The CDR3 has 15 residues. In nucleotides, the CDR3 is TGTGCCAGCAGCTTAGATCACCTAGCCGGCGATGAGCAGTTCTTC. As protein: CASSLDHLAGDEQFF.

The gene calls are TRBV6-5 and TRBJ1-2; possibly TRBD1 for D (6 bases). CDR1 and CDR2 (germline): MNHEY, SVGAGI. The CDR3 loop spans 15 amino acids. Trimming took off 4 bases at V and 4 bases at J, with 16 bases between the two ends. CDR3 amino acids: CASSWDTRGSYGYTF. CDR3 coding DNA: TGTGCCAGCAGTTGGGATACCAGGGGAAGCTATGGCTACACCTTC.

V is TRBV7-2 and J is TRBJ2-2; 11 nucleotides align to TRBD2. This CDR3 contains 18 residues. CDR1 and CDR2 (germline): SGHTA, FQGNSA. The V and J ends lost 4 bases and 7 bases, in that order; junction bases with no gene match: 14. Here the CDR3 DNA reads TGTGCCAGCAGCTCGGGGTTTACTAGCGGGAGTAAGGGCGGGGAGCTGTTTTTT. Its protein is CASSSGFTSGSKGGELFF.

The J gene is TRBJ2-1, the V gene TRBV7-9; D not resolved. Germline V gene data show CDR1 as SEHNR and CDR2 as FQNEAQ (reference sequence). The germline V and J ends were trimmed by 0 bases and 4 bases, with 7 bases remaining between them. This CDR3 contains 14 residues. The CDR3 sequence: CASSLAVEYNEQFF. DNA of the CDR3: TGTGCCAGCAGCTTAGCGGTAGAGTACAATGAGCAGTTCTTC.

V usage is TRBV28 and J usage is TRBJ1-5; 7 bases map to TRBD1. Germline values: CDR1 MDHEN, CDR2 SYDVKM. After removal of 7 bases from V and 0 bases from J, the junction contained 9 bases not matched to a gene. The CDR3 extends over 16 amino acids. CDR3 sequence reads: CASTRQGFGSNQPQHF. For the CDR3, the DNA is TGTGCCAGCACCAGACAGGGTTTTGGTAGCAATCAGCCCCAGCATTTT.

V and J are TRBV27 and TRBJ2-2, with TRBD1 matching 7 bases. Germline CDR1 reads MNHEY; CDR2 reads SMNVEV (reference sequence). V was pared by 3 bases and J by 0 bases, with 10 bases of the junction left unmatched. The CDR3 spans 18 residues. CDR3 nucleotides: TGTGCCAGCAGTTTTCCGACAGGGAAGGGTGCGAACACCGGGGAGCTGTTTTTT. As protein: CASSFPTGKGANTGELFF.

CDR3 protein: CASSITGTSLGQPQHF. CDR3 coding DNA: TGTGCCAGCAGTATTACCGGGACATCGCTCGGGCAGCCCCAGCATTTT. The chain has TRBV6-2 or TRBV6-3 and TRBJ1-5; D is perhaps TRBD1 (6 bases). Germline CDR1 is MNHEY and CDR2 is SVGEGT. V lost 5 bases to trimming and J lost 7 bases, with 21 bases between them. This CDR3 spans 16 amino acids.

The rearrangement uses TRBV28 and TRBJ1-1, with 11 bases identical to TRBD1. Germline trimming cut 7 bases from V and 4 bases from J; bases unmatched to any gene: 5. The CDR3 totals 14 residues. Per germline, CDR1 MDHEN and CDR2 SYDVKM. The DNA for the CDR3 is TGTGCCAGCAACTACGGGACAGGGGGCACTGAAGCTTTCTTT. Translating gives CASNYGTGGTEAFF.

This chain joins TRBV27 and TRBJ1-2; no reliable D call. Germline V gene data show CDR1 as MNHEY and CDR2 as SMNVEV (reference sequence). CDR3 length: 13 amino acids. The V gene lost 2 bases and the J gene lost 4 bases, with 8 bases spanning the gap. The CDR3 reads CASSLRRGYGYTF. CDR3 nucleotides: TGTGCCAGCAGTTTACGGAGAGGCTATGGCTACACCTTC.

V is TRBV5-1 and J is TRBJ1-5; possibly TRBD1 for D (5 bases). Germline V lookup: CDR1 SGHRS, CDR2 YFSETQ. The CDR3 is 14 residues long. Trimming took 3 bases from V and 3 from J, leaving 10 bases between them. CDR3 DNA: TGCGCCAGCAGCTGGGGTGGGGCCAATCAGCCCCAGCATTTT. As protein: CASSWGGANQPQHF.

The chain links TRBV7-9 to TRBJ1-6, with D perhaps TRBD1 (6 bases). Germline values: CDR1 SEHNR, CDR2 FQNEAQ (reference sequence). Trimming removed 5 bases at V and 9 bases at J, with 17 bases between. CDR3 length equals 15 residues. The CDR3 is CASSPTGGAGSPLHF. In DNA form, the CDR3 reads TGTGCCAGCAGCCCTACCGGGGGGGCGGGTTCACCCCTCCACTTT.

The chain carries TRBV28 and TRBJ1-4; no clear D gene. V lost 6 bases to trimming and J lost 10 bases, with 15 bases between them. The CDR3 spans 13 residues. Germline V gives CDR1 MDHEN, CDR2 SYDVKM. In DNA, the CDR3 is TGTGCCAGCAGGGAGATACGGTTGGGAAAACTGTTTTTT. Protein sequence: CASREIRLGKLFF.

This clone was counted a few times. The rearrangement links TRBV5-5 to TRBJ2-7; TRBD1 agrees at 9 bases. Germline V gene lookup returns CDR1 SGHKS and CDR2 YYEKEE (reference sequence). J gave up 6 bases and V 1 base, and 11 bases lay outside the gene matches. CDR3 length: 16 residues. CDR3 amino acids: CASSLRRQGDASEQYF. The CDR3 DNA sequence: TGTGCCAGCAGCTTGCGACGACAGGGGGATGCCTCCGAGCAGTACTTC.

This chain connects TRBV7-9 to TRBJ2-7; D is undetermined. V was shortened by 1 base and J by 3 bases, with 7 bases between the two germline ends. The CDR3 totals 13 residues. CDR1 is SEHNR and CDR2 is FQNEAQ in the germline V gene (reference sequence). This chain's CDR3 is CASSLVQNYEQYF. The DNA for the CDR3 is TGTGCCAGCAGCTTAGTACAGAACTACGAGCAGTACTTC.

This chain joins TRBV18 and TRBJ2-4, with TRBD1 as a possible D gene (5 bases). The CDR3 has 14 residues. The V and J ends lost 3 bases and 10 bases respectively, with 16 bases between them. Germline V lookup: CDR1 KGHSH, CDR2 LQKENI. CDR3 in DNA: TGTGCCAGCTCACCCGGGCAGGGCCTACCAATTCAGTACTTC. Its protein is CASSPGQGLPIQYF.

V gene TRBV7-8 combines with J gene TRBJ1-2, with TRBD1 as a possible D gene (5 bases). Germline V lookup: CDR1 SGHVS, CDR2 FQNEAQ. This CDR3 has 13 amino acids. V was pared by 5 bases and J by 0 bases, with 7 bases between. CDR3 in DNA: TGTGCCAGCAGCCAACAGGCTAACTATGGCTACACCTTC. Its protein is CASSQQANYGYTF. Filled out from reference TRBV7-8 and TRBJ1-2, the complete variable domain reads GAGVSQSPRYKVAKRGQDVALRCDPISGHVSLFWYQQALGQGPEFLTYFQNEAQLDKSGLPSDRFFAERPEGSVSTLKIQRTQQEDSAVYLCASSQQANYGYTFGSGTRLTVV.